A selection of T cell receptor beta chains follows, all from one sample in a study of blood T cell repertoires in COVID-19. Clones were sequenced by immunoSEQ multiplex PCR, and TCRdb holds only the in-frame ones, with some missing. Here the sample spans 250,000 to 350,000 clones, approximately 85% being singletons. Material: PBMCs or T cells enriched from blood (not recorded which). These receptors came from a woman in her 30s who had recovered from COVID-19. CDR3s include the opening cysteine and the closing phenylalanine or tryptophan. The D gene is left open where the match is weak. Expanded clones are given a class, and other clones once, few, many or no size at all.

j_call clone_size v_call d_call cdr3_aa cdr3_nt
TRBJ1-1 NA TRBV28 NA CASSRMRTEAFF TGTGCCAGCAGTCGCATGCGGACTGAAGCTTTCTTT
TRBJ1-3 few TRBV19 TRBD1 CASRKRTGEDTIYF TGTGCCAGTAGGAAACGGACAGGGGAGGACACCATATATTTT
TRBJ1-1 NA TRBV11-2 NA CASSYRGNTEAFF TGTGCCAGCAGCTATAGGGGGAACACTGAAGCTTTCTTT
TRBJ1-1 few TRBV6-5 TRBD1 CASSYSWTGNSEAFF TGTGCCAGCAGTTACTCGTGGACAGGGAACTCGGAAGCTTTCTTT
TRBJ1-2 few TRBV28 NA CASDAFRDNLYGYTF TGTGCCAGCGATGCTTTCCGGGACAACCTCTATGGCTACACCTTC
TRBJ2-7 NA TRBV9 TRBD1 CASSVTGGSDEQYF TGTGCCAGCAGCGTGACAGGGGGATCCGACGAGCAGTACTTC
TRBJ1-1 NA TRBV10-1 NA CASSESKRNTEAFF TGCGCCAGCAGTGAGTCTAAGAGGAACACTGAAGCTTTCTTT
TRBJ1-3 NA TRBV19 NA CASSITGLPSSGNTIYF TGTGCCAGTAGTATTACAGGTTTGCCCTCCTCTGGAAACACCATATATTTT
TRBJ2-2 NA TRBV11-2 NA CASSLGGGAVGRVTGELFF TGTGCCAGCAGCTTAGGAGGGGGGGCTGTGGGTCGAGTCACCGGGGAGCTGTTTTTT
TRBJ2-7 NA TRBV27 NA CASSLSEITEQYF TGTGCCAGCAGTTTATCGGAGATCACCGAGCAGTACTTC
TRBJ1-2 NA TRBV6-1 NA CASSEALSGYTF TGTGCCAGCAGTGAAGCGTTATCTGGCTACACCTTC
TRBJ2-2 NA TRBV28 NA CASSPVVTNTGELFF TGTGCCAGCAGTCCCGTAGTTACGAACACCGGGGAGCTGTTTTTT
TRBJ2-1 NA TRBV19 NA CASSPASSYNEQFF TGTGCCAGTAGTCCCGCCAGCTCCTACAATGAGCAGTTCTTC
TRBJ1-1 NA TRBV15 TRBD1 CATSRDRQGKAFF TGTGCCACCAGCAGAGATCGACAGGGGAAAGCTTTCTTT
TRBJ1-6 NA TRBV5-4 NA CASTSGMDNSPLHF TGTGCCAGCACCTCAGGAATGGATAATTCACCCCTCCACTTT
TRBJ2-5 NA TRBV29-1 TRBD1 CSVLRQGKETQYF TGCAGCGTCCTCAGACAGGGGAAAGAGACCCAGTACTTC
TRBJ1-5 NA TRBV5-8 NA CASSFRLPNQPQHF TGTGCCAGCAGCTTTCGACTCCCTAATCAGCCCCAGCATTTT
TRBJ2-3 once TRBV4-2 NA CASSQEYTDTQYF TGTGCCAGCAGCCAGGAGTACACAGATACGCAGTATTTT
TRBJ1-1 NA TRBV9 NA CASSTRDLEAFF TGTGCCAGCAGCACCCGGGATCTTGAAGCTTTCTTT
TRBJ1-5 NA TRBV27 TRBD1 CASSLNWDRDQPQHF TGTGCCAGCAGTCTCAATTGGGACAGGGATCAGCCCCAGCATTTT
TRBJ2-7 NA TRBV5-1 NA CASTGLADYEQYF TGCGCCAGCACTGGGCTAGCTGACTACGAGCAGTACTTC
TRBJ2-7 NA TRBV6-5 TRBD2 CASSYSPGGRVYEQYF TGTGCCAGCAGTTATTCCCCTGGCGGGAGGGTCTACGAGCAGTACTTC
TRBJ2-1 NA TRBV11-3 TRBD1 CASSFSGGFGNEQFF TGTGCCAGCAGCTTCTCAGGGGGATTTGGAAATGAGCAGTTCTTC
TRBJ2-5 NA TRBV5-4 TRBD2 CASSSPVGTSGQETQYF TGTGCCAGCAGTTCGCCCGTCGGGACTAGCGGCCAAGAGACCCAGTACTTC
TRBJ1-4 NA TRBV5-5 NA CASSSTGMSEKLFF TGTGCCAGCAGCAGCACAGGGATGAGTGAAAAACTGTTTTTT
TRBJ1-4 NA TRBV18 TRBD1 CASSGQASTNEKLFF TGTGCCAGCTCGGGACAGGCCTCAACTAATGAAAAACTGTTTTTT
TRBJ2-7 NA TRBV4-1 NA CASSQEVTDSYEQYF TGCGCCAGCAGCCAAGAGGTGACAGACTCCTACGAGCAGTACTTC
TRBJ1-1 NA TRBV4-1 TRBD1 CASSTPPGTGNLSPAEAFF TGCGCCAGCAGCACACCCCCCGGGACAGGGAACTTGTCGCCCGCGGAAGCTTTCTTT
TRBJ1-1 NA TRBV2 NA CASNPDIPSPLNTEAFF TGTGCCAGCAATCCAGACATACCCTCCCCCTTGAACACTGAAGCTTTCTTT
TRBJ2-3 NA TRBV3-1/TRBV3-2 NA CASGRASTDTQYF TGTGCCAGCGGCAGGGCCAGCACAGATACGCAGTATTTT
TRBJ2-1 NA TRBV9 NA CASSPLLQNNEQFF TGTGCCAGCAGCCCCCTCCTCCAGAACAATGAGCAGTTCTTC
TRBJ1-5 NA TRBV18 NA CASSPRTGYPSNQPQHF TGTGCCAGCTCACCGCGTACAGGGTATCCGTCCAATCAGCCCCAGCATTTT
TRBJ2-7 NA TRBV5-6 NA CASSPTGLSYEQYF TGTGCCAGCAGCCCAACAGGGCTCTCCTACGAGCAGTACTTC
TRBJ1-4 NA TRBV30 TRBD1 CAWRFRDRREKLFF TGTGCCTGGAGGTTCCGGGACAGGCGGGAAAAACTGTTTTTT
TRBJ2-1 few TRBV7-3 TRBD2 CASSLSGEAGDNEQFF TGTGCCAGCAGCTTAAGCGGGGAGGCGGGAGACAATGAGCAGTTCTTC
TRBJ2-7 NA TRBV19 NA CASSIGGFGGYSYEQYF TGTGCCAGTAGTATAGGTGGCTTTGGCGGGTACTCCTACGAGCAGTACTTC
TRBJ1-1 few TRBV19 NA CASRTTFAGPSGEAFF TGTGCCAGTAGGACCACCTTCGCGGGCCCGTCGGGCGAAGCTTTCTTT
TRBJ1-2 once TRBV2 NA CASSTGPAVGYTF TGTGCCAGCAGTACAGGACCCGCGGTTGGCTACACCTTC
TRBJ1-6 NA TRBV5-1 NA CASSTRGIYNSPLHF TGCGCCAGCAGCACCAGGGGTATCTATAATTCACCCCTCCACTTT
TRBJ2-7 few TRBV2 TRBD2 CASSDVTSGRTAYEQYF TGTGCCAGCAGTGATGTGACTAGCGGGAGAACTGCCTACGAGCAGTACTTC
TRBJ1-2 NA TRBV24-1 TRBD1 CATSEPGQVGSGYTF TGTGCCACCAGTGAACCAGGACAGGTCGGGTCCGGCTACACCTTC